The clone carrying this T cell receptor (beta chain) was seen a handful of times. Its target is unknown. V shed 1 base and J shed 9 bases, with 10 bases lying between them. The CDR3 is made up of 13 amino acids. Germline V gene lookup returns CDR1 SGHAT and CDR2 FQNNGV. Via MiXCR, TCRdb re-called the RACE reads, giving one row per CDR3 protein. Altogether about 77,000 distinct CDR3 sequences are present, around 15% being singletons, with the ten largest covering approximately 4.5%. Time point defined: pre-sensitization, week 0. Treatment: therapeutic diphenylcyclopropenone sensitization with weekly scalp DPC. Sample donors consisted of patients with alopecia, aged 18 to 70 years, who were suitable for DPC. This sample is drawn from a study of human T cells and chemical hapten exposure. Notes on the study in general: The number of TCRs above 1 in 1000 frequency did not change after DPC sensitization.

The TCR was taken from a woman aged 45-65 years with alopecia areata. Some clones in this sample may be carry-over from other donors' samples. J is TRBJ2-1 and V is TRBV11-2; D is unresolved. Here the sequenced sample was whole blood, taken in connection with sensitization to the hapten diphenylcyclopropenone (DPC). The CDR3 loop is CASSLGYITEQFF. The CDR3 region has the DNA TGTGCCAGCAGCTTAGGCTACATAACTGAGCAGTTCTTC.